This T cell receptor (beta chain) was obtained from a study of T cells in Graves' hyperthyroidism and ophthalmopathy. At least ten counts were recorded for this clonotype. Its antigen remains unidentified. The study's findings and limits: A model built on 13 V-J features separated ophthalmopathy from stable hyperthyroidism.

Amplified regions were TCR beta CDR3 sequences from RNA transcripts. During a first-round RT-PCR of the TCR CDR3, the HTBI primer set was used. TCRdb used MiXCR to reprocess the multiplex PCR reads, holding one entry per CDR3 protein. This sample has hundreds of thousands of distinct CDR3 sequences, with just under 45% found just once. V was shortened by 1 base and J by 0 bases, with 7 bases between the two germline ends. Germline V gives CDR1 LNHNV, CDR2 YYDKDF (reference sequence). The CDR3 sequence is 15 residues long. Exclusion of patients followed from uncontrolled infection, other autoimmune disease, pregnancy or lactation.

This sequence originates from an adult man with Graves' disease, either hyperthyroidism or ophthalmopathy (not recorded which). The chain combines TRBV15 with TRBJ1-3; D unresolved. Sequenced input: peripheral blood or thyroid tissue (not recorded which). In nucleotides, the CDR3 is TGTGCCACCAGCAGAGTCCCAGTCTCTGGAAACACCATATATTTT. As protein: CATSRVPVSGNTIYF.